Below, 20 T cell receptor beta chains from the same sample are listed, as sequenced in a study of neoadjuvant anti-PD-1 for oral cavity cancer (dated by TCRdb to the early 2020s). Read against the paper, the sample's time point label means: before neoadjuvant nivolumab. Libraries came from the immunoSEQ multiplex PCR assay. TCRdb limited this immuneACCESS table to in-frame rearrangements with V and J called. A share of clones is missing; checked studies link under half to unresolved V genes, and the rest is unexplained. The table for this sample lists tens of thousands of clones; around four fifths of them were counted only once. The ten top clones hold 3% to 3.5% of the sample. Specimen: PBMCs, collected before nivolumab (anti-PD-1) treatment. The receptors originated from a person aged 35 to 85 with oral cavity squamous cell carcinoma.

The rearrangement links TRBV19 to TRBJ1-1; D possibly corresponds to TRBD1 (6 bases). Trimming left V 9 bases short and J 1 base short, with 12 bases between. This CDR3 is 13 amino acids long. Germline V gene lookup returns CDR1 LNHDA and CDR2 SQIVND (reference sequence). The CDR3 region has the DNA TGTGCCAGCTCAACAGGGCCGAACACTGAAGCTTTCTTT. Amino acid sequence: CASSTGPNTEAFF.

The rearrangement joins TRBV5-1 to TRBJ2-1; 9 nucleotides agree with TRBD2. CDR1 and CDR2 from the germline V gene are SGHRS and YFSETQ. Trimming removed 5 bases from V and 10 bases from J; junction bases left unmatched: 4. The CDR3 consists of 12 residues. CDR3 bases: TGCGCCAGCAGGCGGGAGGGGAGCGAGCAGTTCTTC. Encoded protein: CASRREGSEQFF.

Concerning this clone: Germline and junction disagree at one end, which may indicate a read error. The chain has TRBV7-7 and TRBJ2-1; 8 bases map to TRBD2. This CDR3 spans 17 amino acids. The V gene's germline CDR1 is SSHAT and CDR2 FNYEAQ (reference sequence). DNA for the CDR3: TGTGCTAGCAGCCCGGGGGGGTACTCGTCCCTCTACAATGAGCAGTTCTTC. It codes for CASSPGGYSSLYNEQFF.

V and J are TRBV2 and TRBJ1-2, with TRBD1 as a possible D gene (6 bases). CDR1 is SNHLY, CDR2 FYNNEI, per germline. This CDR3 is built from 14 residues. The ends were cut back, 7 bases at V and 4 bases at J, with 16 bases in the middle. Here the CDR3 reads CASIFGGVRYGYTF. As DNA, the CDR3 is TGTGCCAGCATCTTTGGGGGCGTCCGCTATGGCTACACCTTC.

V and J are TRBV19 and TRBJ2-3, with D possibly matching TRBD1 (5 bases). The germline V and J ends were trimmed by 3 bases and 2 bases, with 15 bases remaining between them. CDR3 length: 16 amino acids. Per the germline V gene, CDR1 is LNHDA and CDR2 is SQIVND (reference sequence). The chain's CDR3 is CASSINSQGFTDTQYF. The CDR3 DNA is TGTGCCAGTAGTATTAATTCCCAGGGATTCACAGATACGCAGTATTTT.

This rearrangement joins TRBV28 to TRBJ2-6; D unresolved. Looked up from germline, CDR1 is MDHEN and CDR2 is SYDVKM. Trimming cost V 6 bases and J 1 base, with 10 bases left between them. The CDR3 length is 15 residues. The DNA of the CDR3 is TGTGCCAGCAGCCCCTCTGGGTCTGGGGCCAACGTCCTGACTTTC. Residues: CASSPSGSGANVLTF.

The chain is built from TRBV9 and TRBJ1-3; D gene ambiguous. This CDR3 has 17 amino acids. V dropped 0 bases and J dropped 0 bases, with 13 bases sitting between them. The germline V gene encodes CDR1 SGDLS and CDR2 YYNGEE. Here the CDR3 reads CASSVGIDDYSGNTIYF. Here the CDR3 DNA reads TGTGCCAGCAGCGTAGGGATAGATGACTACTCTGGAAACACCATATATTTT.

The chain has TRBV4-2 and TRBJ2-7; the D gene is possibly TRBD1 (6 bases). This CDR3 is 14 amino acids long. Germline values: CDR1 LGHNA, CDR2 YNFKEQ. Trimming shortened V by 1 base and J by 3 bases, and 10 bases separated the two germline ends. This CDR3 is CASSQGAGVYEQYF. In DNA, the CDR3 is TGTGCCAGCAGCCAAGGAGCAGGGGTCTACGAGCAGTACTTC.

The chain links TRBV28 to TRBJ2-2; 9 bases map to TRBD2. The CDR3 consists of 16 residues. The germline V gene has CDR1 MDHEN and CDR2 SYDVKM. Trimming removed 6 bases from V and 4 bases from J; junction bases left unmatched: 9. Here the CDR3 DNA reads TGTGCCAGCAGGCCTCGCGCGGGAGGGAGCACCGGGGAGCTGTTTTTT. Protein sequence: CASRPRAGGSTGELFF.

The chain employs TRBV5-5 and TRBJ2-1; D uncertain. The CDR3 totals 14 residues. The V end was cut by 2 bases, the J end by 5 bases, with 11 bases between. Per the germline V gene, CDR1 is SGHKS and CDR2 is YYEKEE (reference sequence). This CDR3 reads CASSFSSRNNEQFF. CDR3 nucleotides: TGTGCCAGCAGCTTTTCCTCCCGGAACAATGAGCAGTTCTTC. The complete variable domain, with remaining parts taken from reference TRBV5-5 and TRBJ2-1, reads DAGVTQSPTHLIKTRGQQVTLRCSPISGHKSVSWYQQVLGQGPQFIFQYYEKEERGRGNFPDRFSARQFPNYSSELNVNALLLGDSALYLCASSFSSRNNEQFFGPGTRLTVL.

This chain connects TRBV5-4 to TRBJ2-5; possible D gene TRBD1, 6 bases. V dropped 4 bases and J dropped 4 bases, with 11 bases sitting between them. This CDR3 spans 13 amino acids. CDR1 is SGHNT, CDR2 YYREEE, per germline (reference sequence). The CDR3 coding sequence is TGTGCCAGCAGCAACAGGGTTCCAGAGACCCAGTACTTC. It translates to CASSNRVPETQYF.

The rearrangement joins TRBV19 to TRBJ1-1; 11 bases fit TRBD1. CDR3 length: 15 amino acids. J was trimmed by 3 bases and V by 5 bases; bases with no gene match: 5. The germline V gene encodes CDR1 LNHDA and CDR2 SQIVND (reference sequence). The CDR3 DNA is TGTGCCAGTAGTCGCGGACAGGGGGCCCACACTGAAGCTTTCTTT. This translates into CASSRGQGAHTEAFF. Full variable domain (outside the CDR3, taken from reference TRBV19 and TRBJ1-1): DGGITQSPKYLFRKEGQNVTLSCEQNLNHDAMYWYRQDPGQGLRLIYYSQIVNDFQKGDIAEGYSVSREKKESFPLTVTSAQKNPTAFYLCASSRGQGAHTEAFFGQGTRLTVV.

The rearrangement joins TRBV7-3 to TRBJ2-5; D not resolved. Germline loops: CDR1 SGHTA, CDR2 FQGTGA. Trimming took 4 bases from V and 1 from J, leaving 7 bases between them. CDR3 size: 13 residues. The CDR3 loop reads CASSSYTQETQYF. The CDR3 DNA is TGTGCCAGCAGCTCCTATACCCAAGAGACCCAGTACTTC.

This chain joins TRBV5-1 and TRBJ2-7; possibly TRBD1 for D (6 bases). Germline V gene data show CDR1 as SGHRS and CDR2 as YFSETQ. The CDR3 extends over 13 amino acids. V gave up 4 bases and J gave up 0 bases, with 8 bases separating them. The CDR3: CASSRDNSYEQYF. The CDR3 nucleotides are TGCGCCAGCAGCCGGGACAACTCCTACGAGCAGTACTTC.

Remarks on this clone: The same CDR3 is also encoded by other DNA sequences in this sample. The chain joins TRBV9 to TRBJ1-5; no clear D gene. CDR1 and CDR2 from the germline V gene are SGDLS and YYNGEE. The germline V and J ends were trimmed by 2 bases and 2 bases, with 11 bases remaining between them. The CDR3 has 15 amino acids. The CDR3 protein is CASSVDGVGNQPQHF. DNA of the CDR3: TGTGCCAGCAGCGTTGATGGCGTCGGCAATCAGCCCCAGCATTTT.

The V and J genes are TRBV5-1 and TRBJ2-2; possibly TRBD1 or TRBD2 for D (6 bases each). The CDR3 has 16 amino acids. From germline, CDR1 is SGHRS and CDR2 YFSETQ. V was trimmed by 3 bases and J by 4 bases, leaving 16 bases between them. The CDR3 DNA sequence: TGCGCCAGCAGCTACGGTCACACGGGGGCCACCGGGGAGCTGTTTTTT. Translating gives CASSYGHTGATGELFF.

The gene calls are TRBV7-3 and TRBJ2-5, with 8 bases that match TRBD1. Germline V gene sequence: CDR1 SGHTA, CDR2 FQGTGA. CDR3 length equals 14 residues. J gave up 4 bases and V 4 bases, and 5 bases lay outside the gene matches. The CDR3 nucleotides are TGTGCCAGCAGCTCCTCAGGGGGCGGAGAGACCCAGTACTTC. It specifies CASSSSGGGETQYF.

The rearrangement links TRBV30 to TRBJ2-3; 7 bases match TRBD2. The germline V gene has CDR1 GTSNPN and CDR2 SVGIG (reference sequence). V lost 5 bases to trimming and J lost 0 bases; unmatched junction nucleotides: 2. CDR3 length equals 13 residues. The CDR3 DNA is TGTGCCTGGGGGGGGGTCAGCACAGATACGCAGTATTTT. This sequence encodes CAWGGVSTDTQYF.

V and J are TRBV9 and TRBJ2-2, with 8 bases that match TRBD1. The germline V gene encodes CDR1 SGDLS and CDR2 YYNGEE. The CDR3 sequence is 15 residues long. The ends lost 4 bases at V and 6 bases at J; junction bases unmatched: 8. This CDR3 reads CASSHRQGIAGELFF. The DNA for the CDR3 is TGTGCCAGCAGCCATAGACAGGGGATTGCCGGGGAGCTGTTTTTT.

J is TRBJ1-1 and V is TRBV6-6; D unclear. V lost 8 bases and J lost 4, with 11 bases in between. Germline CDR1 is MNHNY and CDR2 is SVGAGI (reference sequence). CDR3 length equals 12 residues. CDR3 nucleotide sequence: TGTGCCAGCTGTCCATCCGTCACTGAAGCTTTCTTT. Translating it yields CASCPSVTEAFF.